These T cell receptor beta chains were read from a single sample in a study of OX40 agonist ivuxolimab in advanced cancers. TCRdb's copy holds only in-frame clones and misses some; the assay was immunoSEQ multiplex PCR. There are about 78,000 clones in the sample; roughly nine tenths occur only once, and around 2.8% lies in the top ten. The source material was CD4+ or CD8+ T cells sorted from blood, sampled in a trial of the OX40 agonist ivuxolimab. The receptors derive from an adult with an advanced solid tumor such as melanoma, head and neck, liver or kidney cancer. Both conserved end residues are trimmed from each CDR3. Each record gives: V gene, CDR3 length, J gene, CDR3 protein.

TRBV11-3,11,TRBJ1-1,ASSLDANTEAF
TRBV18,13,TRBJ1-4,ASSSGQAANEKLF
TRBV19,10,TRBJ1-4,ASYSWDEKLF
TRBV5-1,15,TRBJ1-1,ASSPSPGTGTGTEAF
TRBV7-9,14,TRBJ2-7,ASSQPGLGRASEQY
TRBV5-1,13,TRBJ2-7,ASSAGTVYSYEQY
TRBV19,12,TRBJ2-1,ASSIGGGYNEQF
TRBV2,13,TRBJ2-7,ASSGLAGGRDEQY
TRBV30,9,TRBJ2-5,AWGTEETQY
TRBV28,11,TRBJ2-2,ASSTIQTGELF
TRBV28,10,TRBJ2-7,ASRRERYEQY
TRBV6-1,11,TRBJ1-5,ASRRGSNQPQH
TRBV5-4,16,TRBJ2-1,ASSLASGGASSYNEQF
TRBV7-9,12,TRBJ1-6,ASSVGAGSSPLH
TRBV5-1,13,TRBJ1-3,ASSFGTRTGNTIY
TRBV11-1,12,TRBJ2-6,ASSQGIRANVLT
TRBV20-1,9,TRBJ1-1,SAPGDTEAF
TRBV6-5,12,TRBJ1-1,ASSLRQGGTEAF
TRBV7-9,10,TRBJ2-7,ASSTGQYEQY
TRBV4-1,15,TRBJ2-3,ASSQDEKGHRTDTQY
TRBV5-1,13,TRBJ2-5,ASSSSTGEEETQY
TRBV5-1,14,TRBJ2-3,ASSLVTGGFTDTQY
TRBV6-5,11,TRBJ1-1,ASSTILYTEAF
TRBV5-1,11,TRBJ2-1,ASSLVPPNEQF
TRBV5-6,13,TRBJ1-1,ASSLSKQGSTEAF
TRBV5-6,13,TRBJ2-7,ASSLGGRSSYEQY
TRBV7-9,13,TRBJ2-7,ASSFRASHGYEQY
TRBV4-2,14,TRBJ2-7,ASSRIKETSAYEQY
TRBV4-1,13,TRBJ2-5,ASSKGGLLEETQY
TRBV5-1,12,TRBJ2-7,ASTLAGGMYEQY
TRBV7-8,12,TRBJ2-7,ASSLVTLTYEQY
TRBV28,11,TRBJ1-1,ASNIPQNTEAF
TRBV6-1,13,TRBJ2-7,ASSPPGGRNYEQY
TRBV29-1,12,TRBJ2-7,SVSDLGGIYEQY
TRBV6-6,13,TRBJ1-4,ASSYGPGGREKLF
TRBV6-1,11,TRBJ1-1,ASTDRGLKGAF
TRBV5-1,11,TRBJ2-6,ASTDSGANVLT
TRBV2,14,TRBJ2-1,ASITGRVDIYNEQF
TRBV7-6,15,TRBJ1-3,ASSQGVRGPSGNTIY
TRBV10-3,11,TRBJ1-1,AIAGQENTEAF
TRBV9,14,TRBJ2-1,ASSGGGGPSYNEQF
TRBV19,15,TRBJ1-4,ASSIPPTGATNEKLF
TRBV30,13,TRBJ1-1,ARGALLTGGTEAF
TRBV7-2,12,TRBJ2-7,ASSLSRATYEQY
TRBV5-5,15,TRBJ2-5,ASSFIWSGGPLETQY
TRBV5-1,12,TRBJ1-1,ASSLAGPLIEAF